One sample yielded the 11 T cell receptor beta chains listed below, sequenced in a study of Ad26.COV2.S vaccination and SARS-CoV-2 variants. The data were produced by immunoSEQ multiplex PCR, yet TCRdb's version contains in-frame clones alone and is incomplete. The sample has around 450,000 clones, about 91% seen once. Treatment indicated: over 15 received Ad26.COV2.S at low or high dose, single or two shots; about 5 received placebo; per-sample allocation not given. The investigators took samples on day 63 after the first vaccine or placebo injection. Sequencing used peripheral blood, obtained in a trial of Ad26.COV2.S vaccine versus placebo. The receptor source for this set is a person between 18 and 65 years old who received the Ad26.COV2.S COVID-19 vaccine or a placebo.

The chain joins TRBV13 to TRBJ1-2; no firm D call. The CDR3 totals 13 residues. Germline assignment: CDR1 PRHDT and CDR2 FYEKMQ (reference sequence). The V and J ends lost 7 bases and 4 bases respectively, with 13 bases between them. The CDR3 loop reads CASTYPGSYGYTF. As DNA, the CDR3 is TGTGCCAGCACCTACCCCGGGAGCTATGGCTACACCTTC.

This sequence joins TRBV6-2 or TRBV6-3 and TRBJ1-1, with D possibly being TRBD1 (6 bases). Germline V lookup: CDR1 MNHEY, CDR2 SVGEGT. The CDR3 contains 14 residues. V lost 6 bases and J 2 bases, leaving 13 bases between the germline ends. CDR3 sequence (DNA): TGTGCCAGCAGCCCCACAGGGTTTAACACTGAAGCTTTCTTT. It codes for CASSPTGFNTEAFF.

This chain joins TRBV10-3 and TRBJ2-7, with 10 bases aligning to TRBD1. The CDR3 is 15 residues long. J lost 7 bases, V lost 2 bases, and 8 bases had no gene match. Per the germline V gene, CDR1 is ENHRY and CDR2 is SYGVKD. CDR3 loop: CAISETRQGAREQYV. Here the CDR3 DNA reads TGTGCCATCAGTGAGACTCGACAGGGGGCGAGGGAGCAGTACGTC.

This sequence joins TRBV12-3 or TRBV12-4 and TRBJ1-1, with D unresolved. V shed 6 bases and J shed 3 bases, with 8 bases lying between them. CDR3 length equals 12 residues. The CDR3 nucleotides are TGTGCCAGCAGCTATGGGTACACTGAAGCTTTCTTT. It encodes CASSYGYTEAFF.

Only one count was recorded for this clone. This chain links TRBV2 with TRBJ1-5; the D gene is possibly TRBD1 (5 bases). This CDR3 comprises 13 residues. The germline CDR1 and CDR2 sequences are SNHLY and FYNNEI. The germline V and J ends were trimmed by 3 bases and 5 bases, with 8 bases remaining between them. DNA for the CDR3: TGTGCCAGCAGTGAGGGGCTCGATCAGCCCCAGCATTTT. As protein: CASSEGLDQPQHF.

This clone was seen a single time. V is TRBV5-1 and J is TRBJ2-3, with D tentatively TRBD1 (6 bases). Per germline, CDR1 SGHRS and CDR2 YFSETQ. Trimming took 4 bases from V and 5 from J, leaving 14 bases between them. The CDR3 totals 14 residues. The CDR3 here is CASSRTQGEDTQYF. CDR3 nucleotides: TGCGCCAGCAGCAGGACACAGGGAGAAGATACGCAGTATTTT.

The genes are TRBV28 and TRBJ1-2; D not resolved. Trimming cost V 4 bases and J 4 bases, with 10 bases left between them. Germline V lookup: CDR1 MDHEN, CDR2 SYDVKM. The CDR3 length is 13 residues. The CDR3 nucleotides are TGTGCCAGCAGTTCTCAGAACTCCTATGGCTACACCTTC. Protein sequence: CASSSQNSYGYTF.

The chain recombines TRBV29-1 with TRBJ2-3, with D maybe TRBD2 (6 bases). Between the trimmed V and J ends, which lost 4 bases and 6 bases, there was a span of 14 bases. There are 13 residues in the CDR3. Germline V gene sequence: CDR1 SQVTM, CDR2 ANQGSEA. The CDR3 is CSVGGGSGDTQYF. CDR3 coding DNA: TGCAGCGTTGGAGGAGGGAGTGGGGATACGCAGTATTTT.

The chain couples TRBV9 to TRBJ1-1; D not certain. Germline CDR1 reads SGDLS; CDR2 reads YYNGEE. The CDR3 consists of 14 residues. Trimming left V 4 bases short and J 5 bases short, with 15 bases between. CDR3 in DNA: TGTGCCAGCAGCCCGGCATGGCTGGGGACTGAAGCTTTCTTT. As protein: CASSPAWLGTEAFF.

This rearrangement joins TRBV28 to TRBJ2-1, with a weak D call TRBD2 (6 bases). CDR3 length: 16 residues. CDR1 is MDHEN, CDR2 SYDVKM, per germline. Between the trimmed V and J ends, which lost 5 bases and 8 bases, there was a span of 22 bases. The DNA of the CDR3 is TGTGCCAGCAGTACCTGGGGGGAGACGCTTTCGGATGAGCAGTTCTTC. Protein: CASSTWGETLSDEQFF. The whole variable domain, filled in from reference TRBV28 and TRBJ2-1, reads DVKVTQSSRYLVKRTGEKVFLECVQDMDHENMFWYRQDPGLGLRLIYFSYDVKMKEKGDIPEGYSVSREKKERFSLILESASTNQTSMYLCASSTWGETLSDEQFFGPGTRLTVL.

Here the CDR3 reads CASSILEAGITDTQYF. The CDR3 DNA is TGTGCCAGTAGTATTCTAGAGGCGGGAATCACAGATACGCAGTATTTT. This chain links TRBV19 with TRBJ2-3, with D tentatively TRBD2 (6 bases). V was cut by 3 bases and J by 2 bases, with 15 bases left in between. CDR3 length: 16 amino acids. Germline V CDR1 and CDR2: LNHDA, SQIVND (reference sequence).